The clone carrying this TCR beta chain has only one observation. These data are taken from a study of blood T cell repertoires in COVID-19. Germline assignment: CDR1 MDHEN and CDR2 SYDVKM. The CDR3 runs to 14 residues. Trimming cost V 1 base and J 0 bases, with 6 bases left between them. The table came from immunoSEQ multiplex PCR; TCRdb's copy has only in-frame clones and leaves some out. The repertoire holds 360,000 or so clones, with 88% as singletons. This receptor was obtained from a woman aged 30 to 39 who had been exposed to COVID-19. The chain has TRBV28 and TRBJ1-1; no clear D. The sample consisted of PBMCs or T cells enriched from blood (not recorded which). Here the CDR3 DNA reads TGTGCCAGCAGTTTATTCCTCGTGAACACTGAAGCTTTCTTT. This gives the protein CASSLFLVNTEAFF.